These 20 T cell receptor beta chains were sequenced from one sample in a study of cytomegalovirus exposure and HLA in healthy donors. Primers: 60 Vbeta forward and 13 Jbeta reverse. Only in-frame clones appear in the TCRdb table, and some are missing; sequencing was by immunoSEQ multiplex PCR. The sample records over 85,000 clones, 75% to 80% being singletons. The sample was PBMCs. These receptors originate from a woman aged 40 to 50 in good health and CMV-seronegative.

This clone was seen more than once but under ten times. The J gene is TRBJ1-2, the V gene TRBV7-2; 10 nucleotides line up with TRBD1. CDR1 is SGHTA and CDR2 is FQGNSA in the germline V gene. J gave up 5 bases and V 0 bases, and 3 bases lay outside the gene matches. The CDR3 covers 15 residues. The CDR3 reads CASSLAPGQGYGYTF. As DNA, the CDR3 is TGTGCCAGCAGCTTAGCACCGGGACAGGGGTATGGCTACACCTTC.

The chain employs TRBV10-1 and TRBJ2-3, with 13 positions matching TRBD2. Germline loops: CDR1 WNHNN, CDR2 SYGVQD (reference sequence). CDR3 length: 16 amino acids. Trimming at V came to 1 base and at J to 4 bases, leaving 2 bases not matched to a gene. Written as DNA, the CDR3 is TGCGCCAGCAGTGAGTGGGGGACTAGCGGGGCAGATACGCAGTATTTT. Residues: CASSEWGTSGADTQYF.

This chain uses TRBV7-9 with TRBJ1-1; D uncertain. In germline, CDR1 is SEHNR, CDR2 FQNEAQ (reference sequence). This CDR3 comprises 13 residues. The V end was cut by 7 bases, the J end by 6 bases, with 15 bases between. CDR3 DNA: TGTGCCAGCATCACCCTTTCCAGGTCTGAAGCTTTCTTT. This translates into CASITLSRSEAFF.

This clone came up once. V and J are TRBV9 and TRBJ1-1; 11 bases map to TRBD1. V lost 6 bases, J lost 0 bases, and 4 bases stayed unmatched. CDR1 SGDLS and CDR2 YYNGEE come from the germline V gene. The CDR3 is made up of 15 amino acids. The CDR3 sequence: CASTGTGGMNTEAFF. CDR3 in DNA: TGTGCCAGCACCGGGACAGGGGGAATGAACACTGAAGCTTTCTTT. Full variable domain (missing parts from reference TRBV9 and TRBJ1-1): DSGVTQTPKHLITATGQRVTLRCSPRSGDLSVYWYQQSLDQGLQFLIQYYNGEERAKGNILERFSAQQFPDLHSELNLSSLELGDSALYFCASTGTGGMNTEAFFGQGTRLTVV.

CDR3 in DNA: TGTGCCTGGACCGGGACAGGGAGTGGAAACACCATATATTTT. Translating gives CAWTGTGSGNTIYF. The V gene is TRBV30, the J gene TRBJ1-3, with 9 bases lining up with TRBD1. The V and J ends lost 4 bases and 3 bases, in that order; junction bases with no gene match: 4. Germline V gives CDR1 GTSNPN, CDR2 SVGIG (reference sequence). This CDR3 region has 14 residues.

V gene TRBV10-3 combines with J gene TRBJ1-5; D is possibly TRBD1 (5 bases). This CDR3 spans 13 amino acids. V was shortened by 6 bases and J by 4 bases, with 10 bases between the two germline ends. CDR1 and CDR2 (germline): ENHRY, SYGVKD. CDR3 sequence: CAISDSLNQPQHF. The CDR3 DNA is TGTGCCATCAGCGACAGCCTAAATCAGCCCCAGCATTTT.

J is TRBJ2-6 and V is TRBV9; no clear D gene. The length of the CDR3 is 14 residues. CDR1 is SGDLS and CDR2 is YYNGEE in the germline V gene. The V and J ends lost 4 bases and 5 bases respectively, with 10 bases between them. CDR3 DNA sequence: TGTGCCAGCAGCCCCCAGGCTCGGGCCAACGTCCTGACTTTC. This translates into CASSPQARANVLTF.

Details on this clone: The junction differs from germline at one of its ends, possibly a read error. The rearrangement links TRBV30 to TRBJ1-2; D perhaps matches TRBD1 (5 bases). Germline loops: CDR1 GTSNPN, CDR2 SVGIG (reference sequence). This CDR3 has 14 amino acids. The CDR3: CAWSVLGGRRGYPF. The CDR3 DNA sequence: TGTGCCTGGAGTGTACTCGGGGGAAGGAGGGGCTACCCCTTC.

Only one count was recorded for this clone. The J gene is TRBJ2-3, the V gene TRBV6-5, with 7 bases that match TRBD2. Germline-derived CDR1 and CDR2 are MNHEY and SVGAGI. CDR3 length equals 16 residues. The ends lost 0 bases at V and 0 bases at J; junction bases unmatched: 3. The CDR3 here is CASSYSLGGSTDTQYF. CDR3 bases: TGTGCCAGCAGTTACTCATTGGGGGGGAGCACAGATACGCAGTATTTT.

The genes are TRBV29-1 and TRBJ2-5; 8 nucleotides agree with TRBD2. The CDR3 has 12 amino acids. In germline, CDR1 is SQVTM, CDR2 ANQGSEA. Trimming at V came to 4 bases and at J to 4 bases, leaving 2 bases not matched to a gene. The DNA of the CDR3 is TGCAGCGTTGGTAGCGGGGTAGAGACCCAGTACTTC. Encoded protein: CSVGSGVETQYF.

This clone showed up just once. V gene TRBV2 combines with J gene TRBJ2-7, with D maybe TRBD1 (5 bases). V gave up 3 bases and J gave up 3 bases, with 9 bases separating them. This CDR3 is 13 amino acids long. Per the germline V gene, CDR1 is SNHLY and CDR2 is FYNNEI. CDR3 DNA: TGTGCCAGCAGTGACAGGGTCGGCTACGAGCAGTACTTC. This encodes CASSDRVGYEQYF.

This rearrangement joins TRBV5-1 to TRBJ1-1, with 8 bases matching TRBD1. The germline V gene encodes CDR1 SGHRS and CDR2 YFSETQ. The J segment lost 0 bases and the V segment lost 0 bases, leaving 4 bases of the junction unmatched. CDR3 size: 16 residues. This CDR3 reads CASSLGWTGMNTEAFF. The DNA for the CDR3 is TGCGCCAGCAGCTTGGGCTGGACAGGGATGAACACTGAAGCTTTCTTT.

V and J are TRBV29-1 and TRBJ2-2; 8 nucleotides align to TRBD2. Germline V gives CDR1 SQVTM, CDR2 ANQGSEA. This CDR3 region has 16 residues. V lost 0 bases, J lost 4 bases, and 7 bases stayed unmatched. CDR3 residues: CSVEDPAGGRTGELFF. CDR3 coding DNA: TGCAGCGTTGAAGATCCTGCGGGGGGTCGCACCGGGGAGCTGTTTTTT.

V is TRBV2 and J is TRBJ2-1; 7 bases agree with TRBD2. The V gene end was trimmed by 3 bases and the J gene end by 0 bases; junction bases not matched to a gene: 2. Germline CDR1 reads SNHLY; CDR2 reads FYNNEI. There are 15 residues in the CDR3. Here the CDR3 reads CASSEGGISYNEQFF. Written as DNA, the CDR3 is TGTGCCAGCAGTGAGGGGGGGATCTCCTACAATGAGCAGTTCTTC.

The chain employs TRBV7-2 and TRBJ1-1; no clear D gene. Trimming took 4 bases from V and 5 from J, leaving 14 bases between them. Germline V CDR1 and CDR2: SGHTA, FQGNSA. The CDR3 runs 14 residues. CDR3: CASSSGGIETEAFF. CDR3 DNA: TGTGCCAGCAGCTCAGGTGGTATAGAGACTGAAGCTTTCTTT.

The V call is TRBV28, the J call TRBJ1-5; 8 bases match TRBD1. Unmatched junction bases numbered 8, after V lost 6 bases and J lost 7 bases. This CDR3 is 14 amino acids long. Germline-derived CDR1 and CDR2 are MDHEN and SYDVKM. The CDR3 spells CASRVDRARQPQHF. Here the CDR3 DNA reads TGTGCCAGCAGAGTGGACAGGGCGCGGCAGCCCCAGCATTTT.

The V and J genes are TRBV11-1 and TRBJ2-1; D possibly corresponds to TRBD1 (6 bases). Germline V gives CDR1 SGHAT, CDR2 FQDESV (reference sequence). The CDR3 runs 16 residues. The V and J ends lost 4 bases and 1 base respectively, with 14 bases between them. The chain's CDR3 is CASSSLGAESYNEQFF. As DNA, the CDR3 is TGTGCCAGCAGCTCCTTGGGGGCGGAATCCTACAATGAGCAGTTCTTC. The variable domain in full, with the rest retrieved from reference TRBV11-1 and TRBJ2-1, is EAEVAQSPRYKITEKSQAVAFWCDPISGHATLYWYRQILGQGPELLVQFQDESVVDDSQLPKDRFSAERLKGVDSTLKIQPAELGDSAMYLCASSSLGAESYNEQFFGPGTRLTVL.

This sequence joins TRBV30 and TRBJ1-1, with D maybe TRBD1 (6 bases). With 2 bases removed from V and 1 base from J, the gap between germline ends came to 23 bases. Germline V lookup: CDR1 GTSNPN, CDR2 SVGIG (reference sequence). This CDR3 has 18 amino acids. The CDR3 nucleotides are TGTGCCTGGAGTAAACTGCCCCCTACCGGGACAAAGAACACTGAAGCTTTCTTT. It encodes CAWSKLPPTGTKNTEAFF.

This clone appeared a few times. J is TRBJ1-1 and V is TRBV4-1; D not resolved. Germline V gene sequence: CDR1 MGHRA, CDR2 YSYEKL. The CDR3 extends over 16 amino acids. Trimming took off 0 bases at V and 0 bases at J, with 11 bases between the two ends. The CDR3 DNA reads as TGCGCCAGCAGCCAAGATGCCTTCGGGGTGAACACTGAAGCTTTCTTT. Protein product: CASSQDAFGVNTEAFF.

The chain combines TRBV7-9 with TRBJ1-1; D might be TRBD1 (6 bases). From germline, CDR1 is SEHNR and CDR2 FQNEAQ (reference sequence). CDR3 length: 13 residues. V shed 6 bases and J shed 1 base, with 9 bases lying between them. In DNA, the CDR3 is TGTGCCAGCAGTGGGGGCCCGAACACTGAAGCTTTCTTT. Translated: CASSGGPNTEAFF.